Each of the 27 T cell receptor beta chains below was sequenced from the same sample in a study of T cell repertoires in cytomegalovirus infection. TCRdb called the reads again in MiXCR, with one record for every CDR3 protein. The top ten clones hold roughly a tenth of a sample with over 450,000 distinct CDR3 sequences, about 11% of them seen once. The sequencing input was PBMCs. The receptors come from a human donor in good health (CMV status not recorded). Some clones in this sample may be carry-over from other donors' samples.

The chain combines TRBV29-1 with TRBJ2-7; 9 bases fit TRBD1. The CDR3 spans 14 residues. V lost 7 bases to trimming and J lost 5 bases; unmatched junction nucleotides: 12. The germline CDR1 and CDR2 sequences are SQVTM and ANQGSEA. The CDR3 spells CSAISTGGGDEQYF. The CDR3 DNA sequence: TGCAGCGCAATTTCGACAGGGGGAGGAGACGAGCAGTACTTC.

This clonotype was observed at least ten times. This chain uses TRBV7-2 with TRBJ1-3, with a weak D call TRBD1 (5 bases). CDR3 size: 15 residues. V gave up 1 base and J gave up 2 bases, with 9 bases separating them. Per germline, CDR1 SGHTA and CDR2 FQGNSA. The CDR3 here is CASSLVGAAGNTIYF. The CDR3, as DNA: TGTGCCAGCAGCTTAGTTGGGGCAGCTGGAAACACCATATATTTT.

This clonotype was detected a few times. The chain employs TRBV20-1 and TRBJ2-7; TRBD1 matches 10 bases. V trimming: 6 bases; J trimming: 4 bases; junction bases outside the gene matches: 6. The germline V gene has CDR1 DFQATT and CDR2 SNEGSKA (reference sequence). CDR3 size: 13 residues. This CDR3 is CSAPGQGKYEQYF. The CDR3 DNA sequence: TGCAGTGCCCCGGGACAGGGGAAATACGAGCAGTACTTC.

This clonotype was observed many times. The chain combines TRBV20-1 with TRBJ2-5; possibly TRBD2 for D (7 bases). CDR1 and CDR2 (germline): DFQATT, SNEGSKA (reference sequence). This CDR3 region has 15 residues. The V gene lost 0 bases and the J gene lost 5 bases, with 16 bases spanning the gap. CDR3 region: CSARDPGGGGETQYF. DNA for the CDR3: TGCAGTGCTAGAGATCCCGGAGGGGGGGGGGAGACCCAGTACTTC.

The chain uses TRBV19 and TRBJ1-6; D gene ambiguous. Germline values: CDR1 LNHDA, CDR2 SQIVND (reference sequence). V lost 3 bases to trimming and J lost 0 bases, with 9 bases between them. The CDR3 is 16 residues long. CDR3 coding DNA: TGTGCCAGTAGTATCTCGTTAAGCTCCTATAATTCACCCCTCCACTTT. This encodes CASSISLSSYNSPLHF.

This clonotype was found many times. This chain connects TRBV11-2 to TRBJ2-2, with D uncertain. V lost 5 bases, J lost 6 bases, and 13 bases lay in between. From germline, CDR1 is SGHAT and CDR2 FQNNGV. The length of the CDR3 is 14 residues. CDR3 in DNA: TGTGCCAGCAGCCCTGGGCCGGCCCCCGGGGAGCTGTTTTTT. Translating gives CASSPGPAPGELFF. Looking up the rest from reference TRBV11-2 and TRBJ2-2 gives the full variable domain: EAGVAQSPRYKIIEKRQSVAFWCNPISGHATLYWYQQILGQGPKLLIQFQNNGVVDDSQLPKDRFSAERLKGVDSTLKIQPAKLEDSAVYLCASSPGPAPGELFFGEGSRLTVL.

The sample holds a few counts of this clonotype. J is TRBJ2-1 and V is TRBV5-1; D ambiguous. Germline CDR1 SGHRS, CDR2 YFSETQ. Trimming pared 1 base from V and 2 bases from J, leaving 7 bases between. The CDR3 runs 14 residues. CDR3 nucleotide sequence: TGCGCCAGCAGCTTGAATAATCCCTACAATGAGCAGTTCTTC. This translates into CASSLNNPYNEQFF.

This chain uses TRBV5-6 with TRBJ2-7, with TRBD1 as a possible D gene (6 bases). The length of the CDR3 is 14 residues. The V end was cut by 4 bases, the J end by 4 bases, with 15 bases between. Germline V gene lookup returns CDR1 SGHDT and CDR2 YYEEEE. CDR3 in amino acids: CASSQQGWGYEQYF. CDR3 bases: TGTGCCAGCAGCCAACAGGGATGGGGTTACGAGCAGTACTTC.

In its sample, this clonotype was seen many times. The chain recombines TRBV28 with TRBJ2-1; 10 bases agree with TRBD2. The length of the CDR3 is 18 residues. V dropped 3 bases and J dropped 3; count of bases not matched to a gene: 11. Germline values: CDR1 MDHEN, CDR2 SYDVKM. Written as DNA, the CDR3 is TGTGCCAGCAGTTTCGAACTAGCGGGATCCAACCTCTACAATGAGCAGTTCTTC. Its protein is CASSFELAGSNLYNEQFF. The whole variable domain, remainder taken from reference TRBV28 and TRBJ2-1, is DVKVTQSSRYLVKRTGEKVFLECVQDMDHENMFWYRQDPGLGLRLIYFSYDVKMKEKGDIPEGYSVSREKKERFSLILESASTNQTSMYLCASSFELAGSNLYNEQFFGPGTRLTVL.

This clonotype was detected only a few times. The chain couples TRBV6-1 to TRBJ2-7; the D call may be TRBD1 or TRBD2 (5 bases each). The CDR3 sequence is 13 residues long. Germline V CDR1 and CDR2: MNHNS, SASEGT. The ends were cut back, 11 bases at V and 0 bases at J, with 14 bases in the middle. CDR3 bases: TGTGCCGGCGGGTCAGGGTTCTCCTACGAGCAGTACTTC. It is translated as CAGGSGFSYEQYF.

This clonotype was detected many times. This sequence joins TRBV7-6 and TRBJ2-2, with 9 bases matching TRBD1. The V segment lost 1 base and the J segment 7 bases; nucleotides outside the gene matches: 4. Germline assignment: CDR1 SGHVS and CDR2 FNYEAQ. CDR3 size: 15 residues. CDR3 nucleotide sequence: TGTGCCAGCAGCTTAGGGACAGGGGTGCTCGGGGAGCTGTTTTTT. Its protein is CASSLGTGVLGELFF.

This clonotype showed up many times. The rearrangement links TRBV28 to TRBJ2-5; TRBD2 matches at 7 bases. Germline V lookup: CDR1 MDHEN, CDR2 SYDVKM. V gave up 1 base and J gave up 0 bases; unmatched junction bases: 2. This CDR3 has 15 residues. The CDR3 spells CASSLFTSDQETQYF. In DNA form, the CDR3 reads TGTGCCAGCAGTTTATTCACTAGCGACCAAGAGACCCAGTACTTC.

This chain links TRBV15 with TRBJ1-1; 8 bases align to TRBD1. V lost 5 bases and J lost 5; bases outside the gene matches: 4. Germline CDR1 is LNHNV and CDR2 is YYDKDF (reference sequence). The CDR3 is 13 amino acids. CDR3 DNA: TGTGCCACCAGCTCTTACAGGGGGACTGAAGCTTTCTTT. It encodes CATSSYRGTEAFF. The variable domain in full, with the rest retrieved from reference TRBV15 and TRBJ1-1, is DAMVIQNPRYQVTQFGKPVTLSCSQTLNHNVMYWYQQKSSQAPKLLFHYYDKDFNNEADTPDNFQSRRPNTSFCFLDIRSPGLGDTAMYLCATSSYRGTEAFFGQGTRLTVV.

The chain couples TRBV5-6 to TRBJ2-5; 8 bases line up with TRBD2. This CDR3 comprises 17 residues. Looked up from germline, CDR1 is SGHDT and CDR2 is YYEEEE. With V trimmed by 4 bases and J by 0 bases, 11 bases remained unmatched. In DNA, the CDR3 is TGTGCCAGCAGCCTATCGTGGCACGGGGGGGACCAAGAGACCCAGTACTTC. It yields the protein CASSLSWHGGDQETQYF.

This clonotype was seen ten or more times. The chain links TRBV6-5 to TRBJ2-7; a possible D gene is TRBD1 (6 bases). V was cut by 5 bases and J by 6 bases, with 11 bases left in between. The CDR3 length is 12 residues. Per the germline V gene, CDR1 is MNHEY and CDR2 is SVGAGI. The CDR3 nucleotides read TGTGCCAGCAGTAGGGGCAGGGGCGAGCAGTACTTC. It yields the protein CASSRGRGEQYF.

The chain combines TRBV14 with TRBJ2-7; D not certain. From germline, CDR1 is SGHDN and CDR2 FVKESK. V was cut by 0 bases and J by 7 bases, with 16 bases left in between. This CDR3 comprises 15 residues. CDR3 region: CASSQEPEVTSEQYF. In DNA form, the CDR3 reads TGTGCCAGCAGCCAAGAGCCCGAGGTTACGTCGGAGCAGTACTTC.

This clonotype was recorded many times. The CDR3 sequence is CASKSTGTGHTEAFF. The CDR3 DNA is TGTGCCAGTAAAAGCACAGGAACGGGGCACACTGAAGCTTTCTTT. This chain links TRBV19 with TRBJ1-1, with D possibly TRBD1 on 5 matching bases. The V gene's germline CDR1 is LNHDA and CDR2 SQIVND (reference sequence). The CDR3 is made up of 15 amino acids. Between the trimmed V and J ends, which lost 7 bases and 3 bases, there was a span of 18 bases.

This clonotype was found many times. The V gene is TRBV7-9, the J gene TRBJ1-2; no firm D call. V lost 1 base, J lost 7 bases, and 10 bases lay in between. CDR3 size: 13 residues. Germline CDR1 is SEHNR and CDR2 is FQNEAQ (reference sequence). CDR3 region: CASSLEEPAGYTF. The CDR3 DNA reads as TGTGCCAGCAGCTTAGAAGAGCCCGCTGGCTACACCTTC.

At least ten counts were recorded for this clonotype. The CDR3 DNA is TGTGCCAGCAGTTTAGAGGGACCCCTGTTTTACACCTTC. Its translation: CASSLEGPLFYTF. The V call is TRBV28, the J call TRBJ1-2, with D tentatively TRBD1 (5 bases). Trimming left V 2 bases short and J 11 bases short, with 15 bases between. The CDR3 sequence is 13 residues long. The germline gives CDR1 MDHEN, CDR2 SYDVKM.

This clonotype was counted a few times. The CDR3 sequence: CASSTRTGEVGEQYF. CDR3 nucleotides: TGTGCCAGCAGTACTCGGACAGGGGAGGTGGGGGAGCAGTACTTC. The chain employs TRBV6-2 or TRBV6-3 and TRBJ2-7, with TRBD1 matching over 9 bases. Germline V gene data show CDR1 as MNHEY and CDR2 as SVGEGT. V shed 5 bases, J shed 7 bases, and the junction held 12 bases outside the gene matches. The CDR3 spans 15 residues.

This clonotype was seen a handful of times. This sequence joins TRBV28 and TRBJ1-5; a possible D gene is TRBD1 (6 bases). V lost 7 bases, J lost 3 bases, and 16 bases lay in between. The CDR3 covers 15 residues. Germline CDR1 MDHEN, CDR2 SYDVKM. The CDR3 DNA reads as TGTGCCAGCATCCGAAGGGGGTACGACAATCAGCCCCAGCATTTT. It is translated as CASIRRGYDNQPQHF.

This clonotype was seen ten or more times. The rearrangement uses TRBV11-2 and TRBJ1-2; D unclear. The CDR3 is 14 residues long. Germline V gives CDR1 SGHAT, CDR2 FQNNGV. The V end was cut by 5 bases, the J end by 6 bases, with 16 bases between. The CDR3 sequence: CASSVEGGSDGYTF. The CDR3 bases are TGTGCCAGCAGCGTTGAAGGTGGCTCTGATGGCTACACCTTC.

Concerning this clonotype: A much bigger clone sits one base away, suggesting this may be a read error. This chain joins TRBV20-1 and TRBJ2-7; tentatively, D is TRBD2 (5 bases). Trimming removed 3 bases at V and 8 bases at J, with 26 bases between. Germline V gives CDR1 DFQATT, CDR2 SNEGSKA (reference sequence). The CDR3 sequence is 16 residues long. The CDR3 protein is CSASVRGMKSFDKQYF. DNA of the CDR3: TGCAGTGCTAGTGTGCGAGGGATGAAGTCCTTCGACAAGCAGTACTTC.

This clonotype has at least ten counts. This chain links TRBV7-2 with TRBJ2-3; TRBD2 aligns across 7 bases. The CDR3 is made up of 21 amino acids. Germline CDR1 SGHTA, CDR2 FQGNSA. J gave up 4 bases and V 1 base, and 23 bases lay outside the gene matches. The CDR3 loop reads CASSLVPPGPFGGGRSDTQYF. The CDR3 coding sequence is TGTGCCAGCAGCTTAGTACCTCCGGGACCCTTTGGGGGGGGTCGGTCAGATACGCAGTATTTT.

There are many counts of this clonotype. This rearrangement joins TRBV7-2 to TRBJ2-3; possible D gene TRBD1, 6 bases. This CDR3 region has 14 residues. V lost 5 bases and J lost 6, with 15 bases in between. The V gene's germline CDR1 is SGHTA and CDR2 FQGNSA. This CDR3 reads CASSPRQDGDTQYF. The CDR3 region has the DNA TGTGCCAGCAGCCCACGACAGGATGGGGATACGCAGTATTTT.

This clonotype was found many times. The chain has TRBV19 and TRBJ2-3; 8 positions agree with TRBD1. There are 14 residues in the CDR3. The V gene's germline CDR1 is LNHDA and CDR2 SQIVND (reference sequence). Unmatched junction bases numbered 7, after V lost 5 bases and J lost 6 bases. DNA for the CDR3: TGTGCCAGTAGTGCCACTGGGGACAGGGATACGCAGTATTTT. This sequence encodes CASSATGDRDTQYF.

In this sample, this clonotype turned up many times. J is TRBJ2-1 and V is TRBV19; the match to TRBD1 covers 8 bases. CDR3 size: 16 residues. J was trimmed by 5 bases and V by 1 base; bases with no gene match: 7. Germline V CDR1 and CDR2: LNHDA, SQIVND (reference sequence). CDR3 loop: CASSIGDRGSNNEQFF. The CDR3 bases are TGTGCCAGTAGTATAGGCGACAGGGGATCCAACAATGAGCAGTTCTTC.